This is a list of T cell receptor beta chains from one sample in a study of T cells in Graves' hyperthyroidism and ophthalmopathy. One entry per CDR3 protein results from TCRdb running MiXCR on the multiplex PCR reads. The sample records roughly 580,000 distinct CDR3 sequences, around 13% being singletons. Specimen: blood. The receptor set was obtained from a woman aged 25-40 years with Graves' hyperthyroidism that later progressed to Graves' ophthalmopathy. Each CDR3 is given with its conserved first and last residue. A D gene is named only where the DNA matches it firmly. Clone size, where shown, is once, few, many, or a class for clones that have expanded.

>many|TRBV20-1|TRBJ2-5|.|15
CSARSRQELGETQYF
TGCAGTGCTAGATCCCGACAGGAATTGGGAGAGACCCAGTACTTC
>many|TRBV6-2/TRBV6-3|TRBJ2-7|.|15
CASSPPARNFYEQYF
TGTGCCAGCAGTCCCCCGGCGCGTAACTTCTACGAGCAGTACTTC
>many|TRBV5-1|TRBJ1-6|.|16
CASSLTGQSDNSPLHF
TGCGCCAGCAGCTTAACGGGACAATCCGATAATTCACCCCTCCACTTT
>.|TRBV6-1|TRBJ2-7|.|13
CASRPGLIYEQYF
TGTGCCAGCAGGCCAGGGCTAATCTACGAGCAGTACTTC
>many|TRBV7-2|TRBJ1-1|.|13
CASSLGAEGEAFF
TGTGCCAGCAGCTTAGGTGCGGAAGGTGAAGCTTTCTTT
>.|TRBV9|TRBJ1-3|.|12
CASSVEENTIYF
TGTGCCAGCAGCGTAGAGGAAAACACCATATATTTT
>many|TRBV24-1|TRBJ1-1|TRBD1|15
CATSDLPPGQGVAFF
TGTGCCACCAGTGATCTCCCTCCGGGACAGGGGGTGGCTTTCTTT
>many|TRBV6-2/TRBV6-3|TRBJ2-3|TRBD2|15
CASRRLAESTDTQYF
TGTGCCAGCAGGAGACTAGCGGAGAGCACAGATACGCAGTATTTT
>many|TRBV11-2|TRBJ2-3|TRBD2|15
CASSSSGSFADTQYF
TGTGCCAGCAGCTCTAGCGGGAGTTTCGCAGATACGCAGTATTTT
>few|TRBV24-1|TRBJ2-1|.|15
CATSEHRTLYNEQFF
TGTGCCACCAGTGAGCACCGGACCCTTTACAATGAGCAGTTCTTC
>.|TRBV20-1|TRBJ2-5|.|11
CSGQVQETQYF
TGCAGTGGACAGGTTCAAGAGACCCAGTACTTC
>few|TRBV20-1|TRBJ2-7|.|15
CSASPGTASSYEQYF
TGCAGTGCGTCCCCCGGGACGGCGAGCTCCTACGAGCAGTACTTC
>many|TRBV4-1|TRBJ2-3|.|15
CASSERRPSTDTQYF
TGCGCCAGCAGCGAACGGAGACCTAGCACAGATACGCAGTATTTT
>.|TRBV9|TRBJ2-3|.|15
CASSPRGSDTDTQYF
TGTGCCAGCAGCCCTAGAGGATCTGACACAGATACGCAGTATTTT
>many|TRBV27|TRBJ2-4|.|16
CASSPLGVSAKNIQYF
TGTGCCAGCAGCCCCCTCGGGGTAAGCGCCAAAAACATTCAGTACTTC
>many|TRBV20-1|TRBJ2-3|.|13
CSARVASTDTQYF
TGCAGTGCAAGAGTAGCGAGCACAGATACGCAGTATTTT
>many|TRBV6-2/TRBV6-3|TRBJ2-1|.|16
CASSLLPGPGDHEQFF
TGTGCCAGCAGTTTACTCCCAGGTCCGGGGGACCATGAGCAGTTCTTC
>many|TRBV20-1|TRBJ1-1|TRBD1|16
CSARFRARGRGTEAFF
TGCAGTGCTAGATTTCGTGCCAGGGGGCGCGGAACTGAAGCTTTCTTT
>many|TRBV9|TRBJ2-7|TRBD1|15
CASSPRTGSRLEQYF
TGTGCCAGCAGCCCGAGGACAGGGTCACGCCTGGAGCAGTACTTC
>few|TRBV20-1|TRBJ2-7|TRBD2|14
CSAWEGTPYREQYF
TGCAGTGCTTGGGAGGGGACCCCCTACAGGGAGCAGTACTTC
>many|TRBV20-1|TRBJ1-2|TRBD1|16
CSAHSGQGADWNGYTF
TGCAGTGCTCATTCTGGACAGGGGGCGGATTGGAATGGCTACACCTTC
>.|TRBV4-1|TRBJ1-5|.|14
CASSQVGGNQPQHF
TGCGCCAGCAGCCAAGTCGGGGGCAATCAGCCCCAGCATTTT
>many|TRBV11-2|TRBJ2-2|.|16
CASSYQGSTNTGELFF
TGTGCCAGCAGCTACCAGGGGTCTACGAACACCGGGGAGCTGTTTTTT
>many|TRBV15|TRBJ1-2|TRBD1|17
CATSRGLGTGGTYGYTF
TGTGCCACCAGCAGAGGACTCGGGACAGGGGGCACCTATGGCTACACCTTC
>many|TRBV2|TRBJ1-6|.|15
CASSVTGLESSPLHF
TGTGCCAGCAGTGTAACAGGGTTGGAGAGTTCACCCCTCCACTTT
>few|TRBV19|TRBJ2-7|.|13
CASSIGGTYEQYF
TGTGCCAGTAGCATCGGCGGTACCTACGAGCAGTACTTC
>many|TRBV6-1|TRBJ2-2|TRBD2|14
CASKPGLRTGELFF
TGTGCCAGCAAGCCGGGACTACGCACCGGGGAGCTGTTTTTT
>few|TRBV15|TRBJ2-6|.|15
CATSGGDSGANVLTF
TGTGCCACCAGCGGAGGGGACTCTGGGGCCAACGTCCTGACTTTC
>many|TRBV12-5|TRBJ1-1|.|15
CASGLVQQMNTEAFF
TGTGCTAGTGGTTTGGTACAACAGATGAACACTGAAGCTTTCTTT
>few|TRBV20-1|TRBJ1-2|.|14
CSASFRGPGGGYTF
TGCAGTGCTAGTTTTCGTGGGCCAGGCGGCGGCTACACCTTC
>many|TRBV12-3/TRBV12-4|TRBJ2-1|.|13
CASREEGLNEQFF
TGTGCCAGCAGAGAAGAAGGTCTCAATGAGCAGTTCTTC
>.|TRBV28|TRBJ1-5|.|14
CASSFQGVYQPQHF
TGTGCCAGCAGTTTCCAGGGTGTTTACCAGCCCCAGCATTTT
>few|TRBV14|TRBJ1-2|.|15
CASSQDRTAVYGYTF
TGTGCCAGCAGCCAAGATCGTACCGCGGTTTATGGCTACACCTTC
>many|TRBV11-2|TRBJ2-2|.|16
CASSLRTGLGTGELFF
TGTGCCAGCAGCTTAAGAACAGGGTTGGGGACCGGGGAGCTGTTTTTT
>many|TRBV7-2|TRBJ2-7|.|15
CASSQSWVVSYEQYF
TGTGCCAGCAGCCAAAGTTGGGTCGTCTCCTACGAGCAGTACTTC
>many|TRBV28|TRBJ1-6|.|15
CASSSPEGGLSPLHF
TGTGCCAGCAGTTCCCCCGAGGGAGGCCTTTCACCCCTCCACTTT
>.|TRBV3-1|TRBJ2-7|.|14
CASSPFGTINEQYF
TGTGCCAGCAGCCCATTCGGGACAATTAACGAGCAGTACTTC
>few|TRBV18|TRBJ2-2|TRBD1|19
CASSPSYGQGDGGTGELFF
TGTGCCAGCTCACCATCGTATGGACAGGGGGATGGAGGCACCGGGGAGCTGTTTTTT
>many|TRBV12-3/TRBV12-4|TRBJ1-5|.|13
CASSLSRNQPQHF
TGTGCCAGCAGTTTATCCCGCAATCAGCCCCAGCATTTT
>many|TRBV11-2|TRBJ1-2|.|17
CASSPRMGERANYGYTF
TGTGCCAGCAGCCCTAGGATGGGGGAGCGGGCTAACTATGGCTACACCTTC
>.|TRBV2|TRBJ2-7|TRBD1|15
CASSQTWDSSYEQYF
TGTGCCAGCAGCCAGACCTGGGACAGCTCCTACGAGCAGTACTTC
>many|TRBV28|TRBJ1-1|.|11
CATDSNTEAFF
TGTGCCACCGACAGTAACACTGAAGCTTTCTTT
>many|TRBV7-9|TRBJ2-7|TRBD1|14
CASSLGGQGLEQYF
TGTGCCAGCAGCTTAGGTGGACAGGGCCTAGAGCAGTACTTC
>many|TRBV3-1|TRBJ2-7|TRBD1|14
CASSHFGTAYEQYF
TGTGCCAGCAGCCACTTCGGGACAGCCTACGAGCAGTACTTC
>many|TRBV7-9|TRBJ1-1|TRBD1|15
CASSLGQGAGTEAFF
TGTGCCAGCAGCTTAGGGCAGGGGGCCGGGACTGAAGCTTTCTTT